The following is a TCR beta chain sequence with its context. The entry originates in a study of blood T cell repertoires in COVID-19. Overall study: COVID-19 samples from acute and convalescent phases originated in the United States, Italy and Spain. PBMCs, B-cell-depleted T cells, or T cells were the source of the cDNA or gDNA that made up the material.

The germline CDR1 and CDR2 sequences are SEHNR and FQNEAQ (reference sequence). The CDR3 contains 18 residues. The V and J ends lost 4 bases and 4 bases, in that order; junction bases with no gene match: 14. Per the original methods: Amplification from reference gene primers served as the basis for estimated nucleated cell counts. The assay was immunoSEQ multiplex PCR, and TCRdb's table has in-frame clones only and misses some. D and trimming were read from the DNA, whereas the V and J calls and clone size are those reported in that table. Of 150,000 or so clones in the sample, around 86% are singletons; the top ten hold 0.99%.

Sequencing was carried out using peripheral blood. This rearrangement joins TRBV7-9 to TRBJ1-4; 8 nucleotides line up with TRBD1. The sequence came from a young man with acute or convalescent COVID-19. In DNA form, the CDR3 reads TGTGCCAGCAGCTCCCAGGGGGCGCATAGCGGAATTAATGAAAAACTGTTTTTT. Its protein product is CASSSQGAHSGINEKLFF.